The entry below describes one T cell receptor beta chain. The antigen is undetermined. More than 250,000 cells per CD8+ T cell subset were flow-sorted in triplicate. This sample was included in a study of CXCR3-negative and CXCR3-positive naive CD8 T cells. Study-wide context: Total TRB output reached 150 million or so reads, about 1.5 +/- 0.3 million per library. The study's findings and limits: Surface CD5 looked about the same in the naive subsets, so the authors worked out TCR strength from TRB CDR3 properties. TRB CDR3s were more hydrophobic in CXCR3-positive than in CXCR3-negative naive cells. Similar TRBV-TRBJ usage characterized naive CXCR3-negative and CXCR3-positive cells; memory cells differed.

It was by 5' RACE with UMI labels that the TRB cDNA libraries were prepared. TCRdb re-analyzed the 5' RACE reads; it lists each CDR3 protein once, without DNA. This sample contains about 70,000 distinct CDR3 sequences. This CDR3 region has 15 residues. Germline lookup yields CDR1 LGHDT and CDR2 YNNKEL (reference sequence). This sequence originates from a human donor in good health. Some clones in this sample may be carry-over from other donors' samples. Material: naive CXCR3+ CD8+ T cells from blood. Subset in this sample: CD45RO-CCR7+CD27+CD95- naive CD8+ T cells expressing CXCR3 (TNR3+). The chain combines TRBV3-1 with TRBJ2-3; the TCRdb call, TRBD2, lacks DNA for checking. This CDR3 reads CASSQAIDYTDTQYF.